These 32 T cell receptor beta chains share one sample of origin, sequenced in a study of control samples from healthy donors and cancer patients. Sequencing was performed with immunoSEQ multiplex PCR; in TCRdb, only in-frame clones are kept and a portion is missing. The table includes under 130,000 clones, 83% detected once. Sequencing used blood. The receptors derive from a woman between 45 and 60 years old in good health.

This chain links TRBV2 with TRBJ2-7, with D perhaps TRBD2 (5 bases). CDR3 length: 12 amino acids. Per the germline V gene, CDR1 is SNHLY and CDR2 is FYNNEI. V was cut by 6 bases and J by 3 bases, with 9 bases left in between. The CDR3 DNA sequence: TGTGCCAGCAGAGGTCGGGGCTACGAGCAGTACTTC. Translating gives CASRGRGYEQYF.

CDR3 nucleotide sequence: TGTGCCAGCAGTAACGGGGGGGTTGGAAACACCATATATTTT. It translates to CASSNGGVGNTIYF. The rearrangement uses TRBV2 and TRBJ1-3, with D tentatively TRBD1 (5 bases). The germline gives CDR1 SNHLY, CDR2 FYNNEI. V was clipped by 5 bases and J by 3 bases, with 11 bases between them. The CDR3 has 14 residues.

This clone was recorded a few times. The genes are TRBV5-8 and TRBJ1-6; no reliable D call. Germline V CDR1 and CDR2: SGHTS, YDEGEE. The CDR3 has 15 residues. V shed 0 bases and J shed 9 bases, with 13 bases lying between them. CDR3 coding DNA: TGTGCCAGCAGCTTGGAGCGTGTTGGTGGTTCACCCCTCCACTTT. Protein product: CASSLERVGGSPLHF.

The table lists this clone with a few counts. The gene calls are TRBV7-2 and TRBJ1-3, with D hard to call. The CDR3 extends over 17 amino acids. Deletions cut 2 bases from V and 2 bases from J, with 16 bases between. Germline-derived CDR1 and CDR2 are SGHTA and FQGNSA. For the CDR3, the DNA is TGTGCCAGCAGCTTACTTCTCCCGGGGAGCCCTGGAAACACCATATATTTT. Protein product: CASSLLLPGSPGNTIYF.

The chain is built from TRBV7-2 and TRBJ1-4, with D possibly being TRBD1 (5 bases). Germline V gene data show CDR1 as SGHTA and CDR2 as FQGNSA. Trimming cost V 1 base and J 5 bases, with 11 bases left between them. CDR3 size: 15 residues. The CDR3 reads CASSLVDRINEKLFF. For the CDR3, the DNA is TGTGCCAGCAGCTTAGTAGACAGAATAAATGAAAAACTGTTTTTT.

The chain recombines TRBV2 with TRBJ1-5; D gene ambiguous. Germline V gene lookup returns CDR1 SNHLY and CDR2 FYNNEI. The V end lost 6 bases, the J end lost 1 base, and 13 bases lay between the germline ends. The CDR3 loop spans 15 amino acids. The DNA of the CDR3 is TGTGCCAGCAGCCAGAATAGTGGGAGCAATCAGCCCCAGCATTTT. Protein sequence: CASSQNSGSNQPQHF.

The gene calls are TRBV3-1 (or the pseudogene TRBV3-2) and TRBJ1-5; D possibly corresponds to TRBD1 (5 bases). The CDR3 is made up of 15 amino acids. CDR1 and CDR2 (germline): LGHDT, YNNKEL (reference sequence). The V end lost 0 bases, the J end lost 4 bases, and 10 bases lay between the germline ends. DNA for the CDR3: TGTGCCAGCAGCCAAGATCGGGGCCTGAATCAGCCCCAGCATTTT. Translating gives CASSQDRGLNQPQHF.

The chain couples TRBV27 to TRBJ1-6; D unclear. The CDR3 runs 13 residues. The germline V gene has CDR1 MNHEY and CDR2 SMNVEV (reference sequence). V was pared by 3 bases and J by 10 bases, with 10 bases between. The CDR3: CASSFREGSPLHF. Written as DNA, the CDR3 is TGTGCCAGCAGTTTTAGGGAAGGCTCACCCCTCCACTTT.

The V gene is TRBV4-2, the J gene TRBJ1-5; 9 bases are a match to TRBD1. After removal of 3 bases from V and 6 bases from J, the junction contained 6 bases not matched to a gene. Germline CDR1 and CDR2: LGHNA and YNFKEQ. The CDR3 loop spans 15 amino acids. The CDR3 DNA is TGTGCCAGCAGCCAGGGGGACAGGGCGGTTCAGCCCCAGCATTTT. This translates into CASSQGDRAVQPQHF.

This clone appeared a single time. The chain couples TRBV11-2 to TRBJ2-1; the D is unclear. This CDR3 contains 16 residues. Between the trimmed V and J ends, which lost 4 bases and 2 bases, there was a span of 15 bases. Germline lookup yields CDR1 SGHAT and CDR2 FQNNGV. This CDR3 reads CASSSWTAPPYNEQFF. DNA of the CDR3: TGTGCCAGCAGCTCGTGGACGGCGCCCCCCTACAATGAGCAGTTCTTC.

V is TRBV30 and J is TRBJ1-2; maybe TRBD1 (5 bases). The CDR3 loop spans 15 amino acids. The V end was cut by 1 base, the J end by 4 bases, with 16 bases between. CDR1 is GTSNPN, CDR2 SVGIG, per germline (reference sequence). The CDR3 sequence is CAWSALGSGGYGYTF. Written as DNA, the CDR3 is TGTGCCTGGAGTGCTCTAGGTTCTGGGGGCTATGGCTACACCTTC.

The genes are TRBV20-1 and TRBJ1-5; TRBD1 aligns across 9 bases. Germline-derived CDR1 and CDR2 are DFQATT and SNEGSKA (reference sequence). V was clipped by 3 bases and J by 4 bases; unmatched bases: 7. The CDR3 contains 15 residues. CDR3 nucleotide sequence: TGCAGTGCTAGTGAATTCGACAGGGGGAATCAGCCCCAGCATTTT. Encoded protein: CSASEFDRGNQPQHF.

The chain links TRBV7-2 to TRBJ1-1; the D gene is possibly TRBD1 (5 bases). CDR1 SGHTA and CDR2 FQGNSA come from the germline V gene. The CDR3 covers 14 residues. The V and J ends lost 6 bases and 1 base respectively, with 12 bases between them. The CDR3 bases are TGTGCCAGCAGGGGGGGGGTGAGGAACACTGAAGCTTTCTTT. Its translation is CASRGGVRNTEAFF.

The chain carries TRBV7-2 and TRBJ2-3; no reliable D call. The V gene's germline CDR1 is SGHTA and CDR2 FQGNSA. V was pared by 1 base and J by 2 bases, with 13 bases between. The CDR3 is 16 residues long. CDR3 nucleotide sequence: TGTGCCAGCAGCTTAGGGGTAGAGCGAGTCACAGATACGCAGTATTTT. Translating it yields CASSLGVERVTDTQYF.

CDR3: CASSYEAGSYNEQFF. CDR3 bases: TGTGCCAGCAGTTACGAAGCGGGCAGCTACAATGAGCAGTTCTTC. The rearrangement joins TRBV6-2 or TRBV6-3 to TRBJ2-1; tentative D call: TRBD2 (6 bases). V gave up 2 bases and J gave up 3 bases, with 11 bases separating them. CDR3 length: 15 residues. Germline CDR1 is MNHEY and CDR2 is SVGEGT.

The chain has TRBV15 and TRBJ1-1; no definite D call. Trimming pared 1 base from V and 0 bases from J, leaving 12 bases between. In germline, CDR1 is LNHNV, CDR2 YYDKDF (reference sequence). The CDR3 has 16 amino acids. CDR3 sequence (DNA): TGTGCCACCAGCAGAGCAGGCCGGGTGCTGAACACTGAAGCTTTCTTT. Its translation is CATSRAGRVLNTEAFF. The full variable domain, its missing parts supplied by reference TRBV15 and TRBJ1-1, is DAMVIQNPRYQVTQFGKPVTLSCSQTLNHNVMYWYQQKSSQAPKLLFHYYDKDFNNEADTPDNFQSRRPNTSFCFLDIRSPGLGDTAMYLCATSRAGRVLNTEAFFGQGTRLTVV.

V is TRBV3-1 (or the pseudogene TRBV3-2) and J is TRBJ2-1, with a possible D match to TRBD1 (5 bases). Per germline, CDR1 LGHDT and CDR2 YNNKEL (reference sequence). The CDR3 contains 17 residues. V was cut by 0 bases and J by 0 bases, with 12 bases left in between. The CDR3 DNA is TGTGCCAGCAGCCAAGATACAGGCCAGAGCTCCTACAATGAGCAGTTCTTC. Its translation is CASSQDTGQSSYNEQFF.

This rearrangement joins TRBV24-1 to TRBJ2-1; perhaps TRBD1 as D (6 bases). There are 16 residues in the CDR3. The germline V and J ends were trimmed by 3 bases and 5 bases, with 16 bases remaining between them. Germline V lookup: CDR1 KGHDR, CDR2 SFDVKD. The CDR3 DNA follows: TGTGCCACCAGTGATATCGGACAGTCCACTCACAATGAGCAGTTCTTC. Encoded protein: CATSDIGQSTHNEQFF.

The chain links TRBV10-2 to TRBJ2-3; TRBD2 agrees at 13 bases. The CDR3 consists of 16 residues. V trimming: 3 bases; J trimming: 2 bases; junction bases outside the gene matches: 2. Germline lookup yields CDR1 WSHSY and CDR2 SAAADI. In DNA, the CDR3 is TGCGCCAGCAGTGAAGGACTAGCGGGGGACACAGATACGCAGTATTTT. Amino acids: CASSEGLAGDTDTQYF.

CDR3 amino acids: CASSREAGTGYGYTF. The CDR3 nucleotides are TGTGCCAGCAGCCGAGAGGCTGGGACAGGCTATGGCTACACCTTC. This sequence joins TRBV3-1 (or the pseudogene TRBV3-2) and TRBJ1-2; 8 positions agree with TRBD1. CDR3 length: 15 residues. The J segment lost 4 bases and the V segment lost 4 bases, leaving 8 bases of the junction unmatched. Germline V gives CDR1 LGHDT, CDR2 YNNKEL (reference sequence).

The chain carries TRBV5-5 and TRBJ2-5, with D possibly TRBD2 on 5 matching bases. The CDR3 consists of 13 residues. Germline loops: CDR1 SGHKS, CDR2 YYEKEE (reference sequence). The V end was cut by 4 bases, the J end by 5 bases, with 12 bases between. The CDR3 spells CASSPVRVETQYF. CDR3 DNA sequence: TGTGCCAGCAGCCCCGTGAGGGTTGAGACCCAGTACTTC.

This chain links TRBV9 with TRBJ2-7; D not certain. V gave up 0 bases and J gave up 2 bases, with 6 bases separating them. The CDR3 runs to 13 residues. The germline V gene encodes CDR1 SGDLS and CDR2 YYNGEE. The chain's CDR3 is CASSVDGTYEQYF. CDR3 DNA sequence: TGTGCCAGCAGCGTAGATGGGACCTACGAGCAGTACTTC.

The chain joins TRBV2 to TRBJ2-7, with unresolved D. V shed 1 base and J shed 7 bases, with 14 bases lying between them. Germline CDR1 is SNHLY and CDR2 is FYNNEI. The CDR3 loop spans 14 amino acids. The CDR3, as DNA: TGTGCCAGCAGTGAAGTCGGCCCCTTTGTTGAGCAGTACTTC. Amino acid sequence: CASSEVGPFVEQYF.

This chain uses TRBV19 with TRBJ2-2; no firm D call. This CDR3 is built from 14 residues. Looked up from germline, CDR1 is LNHDA and CDR2 is SQIVND (reference sequence). Trimming removed 7 bases from V and 5 bases from J, with 14 bases in between. The CDR3, as DNA: TGTGCCAGTAAATATACCTCTACAACCGGGGAGCTGTTTTTT. This translates into CASKYTSTTGELFF.

This clone was observed a handful of times. The chain couples TRBV6-1 to TRBJ1-6; no clear D gene. The CDR3 loop spans 13 amino acids. CDR1 and CDR2 from the germline V gene are MNHNS and SASEGT. With 1 base removed from V and 9 bases from J, the gap between germline ends came to 7 bases. CDR3 amino acids: CASSEEWGSPLHF. Written as DNA, the CDR3 is TGTGCCAGCAGTGAAGAATGGGGTTCACCCCTCCACTTT.

V is TRBV6-4 and J is TRBJ1-6; D unclear. V was clipped by 4 bases and J by 10 bases, with 17 bases between them. The CDR3 is 15 amino acids. Germline V gene data show CDR1 as MRHNA and CDR2 as SNTAGT. The CDR3 DNA sequence: TGTGCCAGCAGTGTTGAATTCGGCAGTTCCTCACCCCTCCACTTT. The encoded protein is CASSVEFGSSSPLHF.

V is TRBV6-5 and J is TRBJ1-1; tentatively, D is TRBD1 (5 bases). Between the trimmed V and J ends, which lost 6 bases and 0 bases, there was a span of 11 bases. The CDR3 runs 14 residues. The germline V gene has CDR1 MNHEY and CDR2 SVGAGI. The CDR3 coding sequence is TGTGCCAGCAGAGCCGGGACCGTGAACACTGAAGCTTTCTTT. Translating it yields CASRAGTVNTEAFF.

The rearrangement links TRBV29-1 to TRBJ1-2; unclear D gene. CDR3 length: 11 residues. Germline lookup yields CDR1 SQVTM and CDR2 ANQGSEA. V was trimmed by 8 bases and J by 9 bases, leaving 16 bases between them. The CDR3, as DNA: TGCAGCTCCCAAGCTTCCGCAAGCTACACCTTC. It yields the protein CSSQASASYTF.

The gene calls are TRBV18 and TRBJ2-7, with TRBD1 matching over 9 bases. This CDR3 spans 15 amino acids. CDR1 is KGHSH and CDR2 is LQKENI in the germline V gene. Unmatched junction bases numbered 10, after V lost 5 bases and J lost 5 bases. The CDR3 is CASSEIRDRVDEQYF. CDR3 nucleotides: TGTGCCAGCTCAGAGATCCGGGACAGGGTCGACGAGCAGTACTTC.

This clone was observed a single time. This chain connects TRBV5-3 to TRBJ1-1; D is ambiguous. TRBV5-3 qualifies as an ORF whose function is uncertain. V shed 4 bases and J shed 4 bases, with 8 bases lying between them. This CDR3 has 12 residues. The CDR3 sequence: CARSLWGTEAFF. In DNA form, the CDR3 reads TGTGCCAGAAGCCTATGGGGCACTGAAGCTTTCTTT.

The chain has TRBV5-4 and TRBJ2-7; TRBD1 matches at 8 bases. CDR1 SGHNT and CDR2 YYREEE come from the germline V gene (reference sequence). This CDR3 is built from 15 residues. The V gene end was trimmed by 4 bases and the J gene end by 1 base; junction bases not matched to a gene: 7. CDR3 nucleotides: TGTGCCAGCAGCCTTCGGACAGGGCCTTCCTACGAGCAGTACTTC. It encodes CASSLRTGPSYEQYF.

The chain carries TRBV5-6 and TRBJ1-6; no clear D gene. V lost 4 bases to trimming and J lost 6 bases, with 14 bases between them. The CDR3 consists of 15 residues. CDR1 and CDR2 (germline): SGHDT, YYEEEE. CDR3: CASSIDPWRNSPLHF. The DNA of the CDR3 is TGTGCCAGCAGCATTGACCCGTGGCGTAATTCACCCCTCCACTTT.